This TCR beta chain was documented in a study of cytomegalovirus exposure and HLA in healthy donors. General study results and limits: Associated with HLA alleles at 0.05 false discovery rate in a later analysis were around 15,000 TCR beta sequences.

PCR was performed using 60 Vbeta and 13 Jbeta primers. The assay was immunoSEQ multiplex PCR, and TCRdb's table has in-frame clones only and misses some. The repertoire holds over 100,000 clones, with around 72% as singletons. Comment on this clone: The antigen is not known.

Germline CDR1 and CDR2: MNHNS and SASEGT. The CDR3 contains 15 residues. The V and J ends lost 2 bases and 4 bases respectively, with 14 bases between them. The sequence derives from a man aged 45-65 years in good health and CMV-seropositive. Sequencing input: PBMCs. This chain joins TRBV6-1 and TRBJ1-2; no clear D. CDR3 bases: TGTGCCAGCAGTGAAATGCACCTTGAGCGCTATGGCTACACCTTC. As protein: CASSEMHLERYGYTF.